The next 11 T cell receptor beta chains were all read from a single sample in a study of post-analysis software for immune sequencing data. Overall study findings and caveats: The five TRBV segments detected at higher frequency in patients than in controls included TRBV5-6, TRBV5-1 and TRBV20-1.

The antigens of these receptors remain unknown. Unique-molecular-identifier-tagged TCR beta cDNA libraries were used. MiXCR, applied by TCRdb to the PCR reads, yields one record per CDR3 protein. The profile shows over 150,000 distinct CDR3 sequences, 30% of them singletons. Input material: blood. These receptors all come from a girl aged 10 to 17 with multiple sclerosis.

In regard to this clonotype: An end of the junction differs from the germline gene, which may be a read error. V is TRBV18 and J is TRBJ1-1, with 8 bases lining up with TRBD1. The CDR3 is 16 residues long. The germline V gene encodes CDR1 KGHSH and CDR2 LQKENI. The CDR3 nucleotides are TGTGCCAGCACACCCATGGGACAGGCGCCGAACACTGAAGCTTTCTTT. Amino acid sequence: CASTPMGQAPNTEAFF.

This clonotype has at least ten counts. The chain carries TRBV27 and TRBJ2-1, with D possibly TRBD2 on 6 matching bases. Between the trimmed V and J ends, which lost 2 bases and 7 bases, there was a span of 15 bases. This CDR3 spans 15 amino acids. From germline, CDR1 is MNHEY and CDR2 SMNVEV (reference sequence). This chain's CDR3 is CASSLGVGGSNEQFF. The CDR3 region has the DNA TGTGCCAGCAGTTTAGGTGTCGGGGGTTCGAATGAGCAGTTCTTC.

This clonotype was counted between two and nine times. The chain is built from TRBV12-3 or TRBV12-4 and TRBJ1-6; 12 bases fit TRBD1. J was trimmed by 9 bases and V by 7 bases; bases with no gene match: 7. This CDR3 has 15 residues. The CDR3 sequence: CASTDRDRGLSPLHF. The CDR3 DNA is TGTGCCAGCACGGACCGGGACAGGGGGCTTTCACCCCTCCACTTT.

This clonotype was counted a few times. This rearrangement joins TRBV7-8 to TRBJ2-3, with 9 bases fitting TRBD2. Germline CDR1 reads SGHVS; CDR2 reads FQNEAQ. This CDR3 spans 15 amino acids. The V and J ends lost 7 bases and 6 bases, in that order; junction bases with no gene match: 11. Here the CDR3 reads CASNQRERGVDTQYF. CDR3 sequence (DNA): TGTGCCAGCAACCAGCGGGAGCGGGGGGTGGATACGCAGTATTTT.

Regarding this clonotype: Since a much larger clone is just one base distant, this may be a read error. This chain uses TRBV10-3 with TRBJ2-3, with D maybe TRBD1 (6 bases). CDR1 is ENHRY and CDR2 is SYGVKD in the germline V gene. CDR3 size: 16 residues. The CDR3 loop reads CAISESGRGRPDAQYF. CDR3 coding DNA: TGTGCCATCAGTGAGTCGGGCAGGGGTCGGCCAGATGCGCAGTATTTT.

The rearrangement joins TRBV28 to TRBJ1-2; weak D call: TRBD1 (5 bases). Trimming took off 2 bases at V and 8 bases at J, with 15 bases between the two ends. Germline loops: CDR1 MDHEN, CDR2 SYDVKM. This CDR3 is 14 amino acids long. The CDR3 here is CASSLPDSLEGYTF. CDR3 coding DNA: TGTGCCAGCAGTTTACCCGACAGCTTAGAGGGCTACACCTTC.

The CDR3 sequence: CASSPDRTEAFF. CDR3 DNA sequence: TGTGCCAGCAGCCCCGACAGGACTGAAGCTTTCTTT. The chain joins TRBV6-6 to TRBJ1-1; D might be TRBD1 (6 bases). Between the trimmed V and J ends, which lost 6 bases and 5 bases, there was a span of 10 bases. The germline V gene encodes CDR1 MNHNY and CDR2 SVGAGI (reference sequence). The CDR3 is made up of 12 amino acids.

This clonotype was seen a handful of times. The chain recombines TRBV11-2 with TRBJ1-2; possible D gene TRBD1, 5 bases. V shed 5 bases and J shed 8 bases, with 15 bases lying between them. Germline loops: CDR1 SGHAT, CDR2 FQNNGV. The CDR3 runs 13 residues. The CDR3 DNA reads TGTGCCAGCAGCCCCCCCGGGGGGGTAGGCTACACCTTC. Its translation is CASSPPGGVGYTF.

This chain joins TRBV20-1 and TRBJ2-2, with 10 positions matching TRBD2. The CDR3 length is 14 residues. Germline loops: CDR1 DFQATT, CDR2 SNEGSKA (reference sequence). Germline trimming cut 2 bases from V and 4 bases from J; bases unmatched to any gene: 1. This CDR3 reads CSARIAGGTGELFF. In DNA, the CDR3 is TGCAGTGCTAGAATAGCGGGAGGCACCGGGGAGCTGTTTTTT.

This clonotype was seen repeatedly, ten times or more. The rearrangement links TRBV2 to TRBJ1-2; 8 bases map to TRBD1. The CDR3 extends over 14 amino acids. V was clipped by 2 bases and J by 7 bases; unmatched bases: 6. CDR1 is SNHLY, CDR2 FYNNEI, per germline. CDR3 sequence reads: CASSEQGAHFGYTF. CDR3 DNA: TGTGCCAGCAGTGAACAGGGGGCGCATTTTGGCTACACCTTC.

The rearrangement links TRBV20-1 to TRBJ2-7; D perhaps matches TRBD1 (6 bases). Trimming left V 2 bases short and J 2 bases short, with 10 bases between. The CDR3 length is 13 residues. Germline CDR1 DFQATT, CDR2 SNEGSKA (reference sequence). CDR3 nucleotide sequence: TGCAGTGCTAGACCGACAGGAGCCTACGAGCAGTACTTC. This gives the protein CSARPTGAYEQYF.